This T cell receptor (beta chain) was captured in a study of cytomegalovirus exposure and HLA in healthy donors. Primers: 60 Vbeta forward and 13 Jbeta reverse. The method was immunoSEQ multiplex PCR; TCRdb's version includes in-frame clones alone and lacks a portion of them. The data hold about 180,000 clones, with 60% to 85% observed a single time. Study-level points and caveats: Researchers left out some V segments, among them TRBV6-2 and TRBV6-3, as indistinguishable. Rarity marked most TCR sequences, yet some public TCRs occurred in many donors. In a later analysis, V- and J-gene trimming of beta chains associated with a DCLRE1C missense variant, replicated independently.

Regarding this clone: What it binds is not known. Mismatch with germline at one junction end may stem from a read error.

The CDR3 spans 16 residues. CDR1 MNHEY and CDR2 SVGAGI come from the germline V gene. This chain uses TRBV6-5 with TRBJ2-2; 8 positions agree with TRBD1. The material sequenced was PBMCs. The receptor was isolated from a man aged 18 to 30 in good health and CMV-seronegative. The CDR3 region is CASSNSGTGNTGELFF. Written as DNA, the CDR3 is TGTGCCAGCAGTAACTCCGGGACAGGAAACACCGGGGAGCTGTTTTTT.